Listed here are 20 T cell receptor beta chains from one sample, sequenced in a study of neurological immune-mediated disorders (dated by TCRdb to the late 2010s). Receptors were amplified or captured by 5' RACE. Reads for this sample came from an Illumina HiSeq 2500. TCRdb cleaned the public reads at Q25 with fastp, built clones with MiXCR and kept in-frame beta chains. Each CDR3 protein appears once, grouped with its most common genes and DNA. The table for this sample lists about 38,000 distinct CDR3 sequences; around 4.8% of them were counted only once. Together, the top ten hold 9% of the sample. Sequencing used CD4+ T cells from blood. The receptors shown here come from a man between 18 and 29 years old in good health.

This clonotype was picked up many times. The chain has TRBV20-1 and TRBJ2-3, with 8 bases identical to TRBD2. The CDR3 loop spans 13 amino acids. Germline V CDR1 and CDR2: DFQATT, SNEGSKA (reference sequence). V was clipped by 3 bases and J by 4 bases; unmatched bases: 3. CDR3 loop: CSASTGGADTQYF. The CDR3 nucleotides read TGCAGTGCTAGTACGGGGGGGGCAGATACGCAGTATTTT.

Ten or more counts support this clonotype. The genes are TRBV20-1 and TRBJ1-3; D unclear. V lost 3 bases to trimming and J lost 0 bases, with 12 bases between them. The CDR3 extends over 15 amino acids. Looked up from germline, CDR1 is DFQATT and CDR2 is SNEGSKA (reference sequence). CDR3 sequence (DNA): TGCAGTGCTAGTCGCAATCCTCTCTCTGGAAACACCATATATTTT. Amino acid sequence: CSASRNPLSGNTIYF.

This clonotype was counted at least ten times. The chain employs TRBV12-3 or TRBV12-4 and TRBJ1-2; D uncertain. The CDR3 is 14 amino acids. Trimming pared 6 bases from V and 3 bases from J, leaving 14 bases between. CDR3 sequence reads: CASSTNRAHYGYTF. CDR3 coding DNA: TGTGCCAGCAGCACCAACCGGGCCCACTATGGCTACACCTTC.

This clonotype has at least ten counts. The gene calls are TRBV10-3 and TRBJ1-2; TRBD1 matches at 7 bases. V shed 7 bases, J shed 6 bases, and the junction held 8 bases outside the gene matches. Per germline, CDR1 ENHRY and CDR2 SYGVKD. The CDR3 covers 13 residues. The CDR3 DNA reads as TGTGCCATCACCAACTCCGGGACAGATGGCTACACCTTC. This codes for CAITNSGTDGYTF.

This clonotype appeared many times. The genes are TRBV5-1 and TRBJ2-7; either TRBD1 or TRBD2 may supply D (6 bases each). The CDR3 loop spans 15 amino acids. Germline CDR1 and CDR2: SGHRS and YFSETQ. Trimming shortened V by 7 bases and J by 4 bases, and 21 bases separated the two germline ends. DNA of the CDR3: TGCGCCAGCGCAACGGGTAGGGGGACTTTATACGAGCAGTACTTC. This gives the protein CASATGRGTLYEQYF.

This clonotype was counted many times. This chain uses TRBV20-1 with TRBJ1-1; no clear D gene. V lost 2 bases to trimming and J lost 3 bases, with 10 bases between them. Germline CDR1 reads DFQATT; CDR2 reads SNEGSKA (reference sequence). The CDR3 extends over 13 amino acids. CDR3 DNA: TGCAGTGCTAGATCCCTGGGCTACACTGAAGCTTTCTTT. Its translation is CSARSLGYTEAFF.

This clonotype was recorded at least ten times. This rearrangement joins TRBV6-2 or TRBV6-3 to TRBJ2-7; D is possibly TRBD2 (5 bases). This CDR3 contains 11 residues. Trimming left V 8 bases short and J 1 base short, with 6 bases between. The germline V gene has CDR1 MNHEY and CDR2 SVGEGT. The CDR3 reads CASSGSYEQYF. CDR3 DNA sequence: TGTGCCAGCTCGGGGTCCTACGAGCAGTACTTC.

The table lists this clonotype with many counts. This chain's CDR3 is CASSPHLGGLSYEQYF. CDR3 bases: TGTGCCAGCAGCCCGCACCTAGGTGGGTTAAGCTACGAGCAGTACTTC. The chain carries TRBV9 and TRBJ2-7, with D unclear. The CDR3 runs 16 residues. V was shortened by 4 bases and J by 3 bases, with 20 bases between the two germline ends. The germline gives CDR1 SGDLS, CDR2 YYNGEE.

This clonotype was recorded many times. CDR3 nucleotide sequence: TGTGCCAGCACCGAACAGGGGAATGGCTACACCTTC. This sequence encodes CASTEQGNGYTF. The chain is built from TRBV6-5 and TRBJ1-2, with 7 nucleotides matching TRBD1. The junction had 5 bases not matched to a gene; V was cut back by 7 bases and J by 6 bases. Germline CDR1 reads MNHEY; CDR2 reads SVGAGI. The CDR3 extends over 12 amino acids.

This clonotype occurred many times. The chain is built from TRBV9 and TRBJ1-1; D possibly corresponds to TRBD1 (5 bases). The CDR3 spans 14 residues. The V gene lost 2 bases and the J gene lost 5 bases, with 13 bases spanning the gap. Germline CDR1 is SGDLS and CDR2 is YYNGEE. The CDR3 bases are TGTGCCAGCAGCGTTCTAACAGGAGGGACTGAAGCTTTCTTT. It specifies CASSVLTGGTEAFF.

Ten or more counts support this clonotype. The chain combines TRBV20-1 with TRBJ2-3, with 9 positions matching TRBD1. Germline CDR1 reads DFQATT; CDR2 reads SNEGSKA (reference sequence). This CDR3 region has 16 residues. Trimming took 6 bases from V and 2 from J; bases not matched to a gene: 12. CDR3 DNA: TGCAGTGCGGCCGGGACAGGGACGGGGCACACAGATACGCAGTATTTT. It specifies CSAAGTGTGHTDTQYF.

This clonotype showed up many times. The V gene is TRBV3-1, the J gene TRBJ2-5, with 9 bases aligning to TRBD1. Germline CDR1 LGHDT, CDR2 YNNKEL (reference sequence). The V gene end was trimmed by 6 bases and the J gene end by 5 bases; junction bases not matched to a gene: 7. The CDR3 contains 14 residues. The CDR3 loop reads CASRPYRGRETQYF. In DNA, the CDR3 is TGTGCCAGCAGGCCTTACAGGGGGCGCGAGACCCAGTACTTC.

This clonotype was observed at least ten times. The CDR3 DNA reads as TGTGCCAGCAGTTACGGGGGCAGCCATTATGGCTACACCTTC. As protein: CASSYGGSHYGYTF. The chain combines TRBV6-6 with TRBJ1-2; tentatively, D is TRBD1 (6 bases). The germline V gene has CDR1 MNHNY and CDR2 SVGAGI (reference sequence). The CDR3 extends over 14 amino acids. Trimming stripped 2 bases from V and 5 bases from J, with 12 bases between.

In its sample, this clonotype was seen many times. The V gene is TRBV20-1, the J gene TRBJ2-3, with 11 bases fitting TRBD2. Losses at the gene ends were 3 bases for V and 5 bases for J; bases not matched to a gene: 7. The CDR3 covers 15 residues. Germline values: CDR1 DFQATT, CDR2 SNEGSKA (reference sequence). This CDR3 reads CSASGLAGFQDTQYF. Written as DNA, the CDR3 is TGCAGTGCTAGTGGACTAGCGGGCTTTCAAGATACGCAGTATTTT.

This clonotype was observed at least ten times. V gene TRBV29-1 combines with J gene TRBJ2-2, with D possibly matching TRBD2 (6 bases). V shed 6 bases and J shed 0 bases, with 11 bases lying between them. This CDR3 comprises 14 residues. Germline V gene data show CDR1 as SQVTM and CDR2 as ANQGSEA. CDR3 nucleotide sequence: TGCAGCGTGGCGGGACTTTCGAACACCGGGGAGCTGTTTTTT. Protein product: CSVAGLSNTGELFF.

The J gene is TRBJ2-3, the V gene TRBV4-3; tentatively, D is TRBD1 (5 bases). Trimming shortened V by 5 bases and J by 4 bases, and 13 bases separated the two germline ends. The CDR3 is 14 amino acids. Looked up from germline, CDR1 is LGHNA and CDR2 is YSLEER. CDR3 protein: CASSSSDRPDTQYF. CDR3 DNA: TGCGCCAGCAGCTCCTCCGACAGACCAGATACGCAGTATTTT.

This clonotype has ten or more counts. The rearrangement uses TRBV18 and TRBJ2-5, with D maybe TRBD2 (5 bases). This CDR3 is built from 13 residues. Germline V lookup: CDR1 KGHSH, CDR2 LQKENI. The germline V and J ends were trimmed by 3 bases and 4 bases, with 9 bases remaining between them. The CDR3 loop reads CASSPPSSETQYF. The CDR3 DNA follows: TGTGCCAGCTCACCGCCTAGCTCAGAGACCCAGTACTTC. Supplemented by reference TRBV18 and TRBJ2-5, the full variable domain reads NAGVMQNPRHLVRRRGQEARLRCSPMKGHSHVYWYRQLPEEGLKFMVYLQKENIIDESGMPKERFSAEFPKEGPSILRIQQVVRGDSAAYFCASSPPSSETQYFGPGTRLLVL.

This clonotype was detected many times. The rearrangement uses TRBV7-2 and TRBJ1-4, with TRBD1 matching 8 bases. This CDR3 spans 15 amino acids. The germline V gene encodes CDR1 SGHTA and CDR2 FQGNSA. J lost 10 bases, V lost 5 bases, and 12 bases had no gene match. The DNA for the CDR3 is TGTGCCAGCAGCGAACCGGGACAGGCCCTGGGAAAACTGTTTTTT. Protein: CASSEPGQALGKLFF.

This clonotype was seen at least ten times. This chain links TRBV7-3 with TRBJ1-1, with no clear D. V lost 4 bases and J lost 4, with 10 bases in between. The V gene's germline CDR1 is SGHTA and CDR2 FQGTGA. This CDR3 comprises 13 residues. In nucleotides, the CDR3 is TGTGCCAGCAGCTCCCGTGAGGGCACTGAAGCTTTCTTT. Its translation is CASSSREGTEAFF.

There are many counts of this clonotype. This rearrangement joins TRBV5-1 to TRBJ2-7, with 8 nucleotides matching TRBD1. Looked up from germline, CDR1 is SGHRS and CDR2 is YFSETQ. J lost 0 bases, V lost 4 bases, and 6 bases had no gene match. There are 15 residues in the CDR3. For the CDR3, the DNA is TGCGCCAGCAGCATAGCAGGGGGCCTCTCCTACGAGCAGTACTTC. This translates into CASSIAGGLSYEQYF.